A selection of T cell receptor beta chains follows, all from one sample in a study of long-term antiretroviral therapy in people with HIV. The protocol was immunoSEQ multiplex PCR, while the TCRdb copy is restricted to in-frame clones and leaves out a portion. In the table there are about 34,000 clones, around four fifths of which are singletons. Sequencing was performed on unsorted PBMCs, taken 0.4 years before starting antiretroviral therapy. These receptors all stem from a man between 18 and 35 years old with HIV. Both conserved end residues are part of each CDR3. Only part of the rows carry a size: once, few, many, or a class if the clone is expanded.

v_gene	abundance	j_gene	CDR3aa
TRBV7-7	-	TRBJ2-3	CASSPSGRTDTQYF
TRBV4-2	-	TRBJ2-1	CASSQDPQVSSYNEQFF
TRBV28	once	TRBJ2-2	CASSRTSGSSVTGELFF
TRBV25-1	few	TRBJ2-7	CASRTRSYEQYF
TRBV28	-	TRBJ1-3	CASSFLGTGDSGNTIYF
TRBV6-1	once	TRBJ2-5	CASSGGLADEFQETQYF
TRBV7-8	-	TRBJ2-4	CASSLRHSIQYF
TRBV29-1	-	TRBJ2-7	CSGRGGAGYEQYF
TRBV9	-	TRBJ1-6	CASSFRSGGASPLHF
TRBV6-6	-	TRBJ1-1	CASSYSGARATEAFF
TRBV4-2	once	TRBJ2-7	CASSSRDRGAYEQYF
TRBV6-1	-	TRBJ1-2	CASSEFNYGYTF
TRBV6-1	-	TRBJ2-7	CASSEIQTGGYDEQYF
TRBV5-4	-	TRBJ2-3	CASSPGVLAGYTQYF
TRBV4-2	-	TRBJ1-3	CASSQDQPGGGNTIYF
TRBV5-4	-	TRBJ2-2	CASSPGQGTAGELFF
TRBV9	-	TRBJ1-1	CASSPARRDFTEAFF
TRBV7-8	-	TRBJ2-2	CASSLLGSANTGELFF
TRBV9	-	TRBJ2-3	CASSATDTQYF
TRBV6-5	-	TRBJ1-5	CASSSGPTQHF
TRBV14	-	TRBJ2-7	CASSQSARSGEQYF
TRBV2	-	TRBJ1-5	CASSERMSNQPQHF
TRBV7-9	-	TRBJ1-2	CASSPGTGGAGYTF
TRBV12-5	once	TRBJ1-3	CASGAHPGQGARGNTIYF
TRBV7-9	-	TRBJ2-7	CASSPTGANYEQYF
TRBV7-6	-	TRBJ2-5	CASSLPPGGGKETQYF
TRBV28	-	TRBJ1-2	CASSSDVTVGTLNGYTF
TRBV4-2	-	TRBJ2-7	CASSHPGQGEHEQYF